The present T cell receptor beta chain was sequenced within a study of control samples from healthy donors and cancer patients. The repertoire was sequenced with immunoSEQ multiplex PCR; TCRdb's copy has only in-frame clones and lacks some. Of 150,000 to 200,000 clones listed, over 80% are singletons. Trimming shortened V by 4 bases and J by 0 bases, and 16 bases separated the two germline ends. The germline CDR1 and CDR2 sequences are LNHDA and SQIVND (reference sequence). The CDR3 is made up of 17 amino acids. The material sequenced was blood. The V and J genes are TRBV19 and TRBJ2-1, with D perhaps matching TRBD2 (6 bases). The TCR sequence derives from a man aged 18 to 35 in good health. DNA of the CDR3: TGTGCCAGTAGTAAACCGGGGCGGGGCCTCTCCTACAATGAGCAGTTCTTC. Translating gives CASSKPGRGLSYNEQFF.